A single sample gave rise to the 7 T cell receptor beta chains below, sequenced in a study of blood T cell repertoires in COVID-19. The protocol was immunoSEQ multiplex PCR, while the TCRdb copy is restricted to in-frame clones and leaves out a portion. The sample includes around 310,000 clones, 89% of them seen just once. The sample was PBMCs or T cells enriched from blood (not recorded which). The source of these receptors is a woman aged 25-40 years who had recovered from COVID-19.

The chain employs TRBV19 and TRBJ2-1; no firm D call. Trimming shortened V by 6 bases and J by 7 bases, and 13 bases separated the two germline ends. The germline gives CDR1 LNHDA, CDR2 SQIVND (reference sequence). The CDR3 runs to 13 residues. This CDR3 is CASRTLGRNEQFF. DNA for the CDR3: TGTGCCAGTAGAACTCTAGGTAGGAATGAGCAGTTCTTC.

This chain uses TRBV6-5 with TRBJ2-7; 9 nucleotides agree with TRBD1. Per germline, CDR1 MNHEY and CDR2 SVGAGI. V lost 7 bases and J lost 1; bases outside the gene matches: 5. The CDR3 consists of 14 residues. The CDR3 sequence: CASTRTGASYEQYF. In DNA form, the CDR3 reads TGTGCCAGCACCCGGACAGGGGCGTCCTACGAGCAGTACTTC.

The chain links TRBV19 to TRBJ1-2; 7 nucleotides agree with TRBD1. Germline V gene lookup returns CDR1 LNHDA and CDR2 SQIVND (reference sequence). The CDR3 loop spans 15 amino acids. The V and J ends lost 5 bases and 8 bases, in that order; junction bases with no gene match: 14. The CDR3 sequence: CASSPLGGAIRGYTF. In DNA form, the CDR3 reads TGTGCCAGTAGTCCATTAGGGGGCGCGATTCGGGGCTACACCTTC. The entire variable domain, with the rest obtained from reference TRBV19 and TRBJ1-2, is as follows: DGGITQSPKYLFRKEGQNVTLSCEQNLNHDAMYWYRQDPGQGLRLIYYSQIVNDFQKGDIAEGYSVSREKKESFPLTVTSAQKNPTAFYLCASSPLGGAIRGYTFGSGTRLTVV.

This rearrangement joins TRBV6-5 to TRBJ2-3, with 10 positions matching TRBD2. Germline V gene sequence: CDR1 MNHEY, CDR2 SVGAGI. The J segment lost 1 base and the V segment lost 6 bases, leaving 4 bases of the junction unmatched. The CDR3 has 15 residues. The CDR3 DNA is TGTGCCAGCAGCTATACTAGCGGGGGCACAGATACGCAGTATTTT. Encoded protein: CASSYTSGGTDTQYF.

Notes on this clone: In the same sample, other DNA sequences code for this CDR3. The rearrangement joins TRBV19 to TRBJ2-7, with D maybe TRBD1 (8 bases). CDR1 is LNHDA, CDR2 SQIVND, per germline (reference sequence). The CDR3 totals 12 residues. V was cut by 5 bases and J by 6 bases, with 11 bases left in between. The CDR3 reads CASSYRGGEQYF. CDR3 in DNA: TGTGCCAGTAGTTACAGGGGGGGCGAGCAGTACTTC.

The chain joins TRBV4-1 to TRBJ2-1; D perhaps matches TRBD2 (6 bases). The germline V gene encodes CDR1 MGHRA and CDR2 YSYEKL. The CDR3 extends over 14 amino acids. V was shortened by 3 bases and J by 3 bases, with 9 bases between the two germline ends. CDR3 sequence: CASSQPGGYNEQFF. CDR3 sequence (DNA): TGCGCCAGCAGCCAGCCCGGGGGCTACAATGAGCAGTTCTTC.

This chain links TRBV15 with TRBJ1-4; TRBD1 agrees at 7 bases. Germline V gene data show CDR1 as LNHNV and CDR2 as YYDKDF (reference sequence). The length of the CDR3 is 18 residues. Trimming at V came to 0 bases and at J to 2 bases, leaving 9 bases not matched to a gene. The CDR3 region is CATSRDRGGGLTNEKLFF. CDR3 bases: TGTGCCACCAGCAGAGATCGAGGAGGGGGCTTGACTAATGAAAAACTGTTTTTT.